The present T cell receptor (beta chain) was sequenced within a study of blood T cell repertoires in COVID-19. Study as a whole: Material from acute and convalescent COVID-19 was sourced from the United States, Italy and Spain. Sample material is recorded as cDNA or gDNA derived from T cells, B-cell-depleted T cells, or PBMCs.

Source study methods: Reference gene primer amplification yielded estimated nucleated cell counts. The table came from immunoSEQ multiplex PCR; TCRdb's copy has only in-frame clones and leaves some out. That table gives V, J and clone size, and the DNA gave D and trimming. The sample lists around 300,000 clones, around nine tenths occurring once. The CDR3 loop spans 13 amino acids. V was clipped by 4 bases and J by 6 bases; unmatched bases: 4. CDR1 KGHSH and CDR2 LQKENI come from the germline V gene. This chain connects TRBV18 to TRBJ2-7; 9 nucleotides match TRBD1. The source is a woman between 45 and 60 years old with active or convalescent COVID-19. Material: peripheral blood. CDR3 residues: CASSRETGGEQYF. As DNA, the CDR3 is TGTGCCAGCTCACGCGAGACAGGGGGCGAGCAGTACTTC.